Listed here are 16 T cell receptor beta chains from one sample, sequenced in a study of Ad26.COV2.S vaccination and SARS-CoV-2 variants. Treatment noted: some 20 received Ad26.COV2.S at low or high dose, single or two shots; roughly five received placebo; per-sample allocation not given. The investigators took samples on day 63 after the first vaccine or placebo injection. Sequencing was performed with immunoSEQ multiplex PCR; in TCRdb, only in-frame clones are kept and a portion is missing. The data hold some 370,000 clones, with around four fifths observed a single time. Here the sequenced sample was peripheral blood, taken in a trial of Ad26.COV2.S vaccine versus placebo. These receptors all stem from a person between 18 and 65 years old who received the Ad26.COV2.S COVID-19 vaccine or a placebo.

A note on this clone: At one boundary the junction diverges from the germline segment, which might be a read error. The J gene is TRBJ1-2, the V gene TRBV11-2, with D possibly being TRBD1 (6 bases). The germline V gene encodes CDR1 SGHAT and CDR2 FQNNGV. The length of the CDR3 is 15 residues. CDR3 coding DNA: TGTGCCAGCCGCTTCGCGGGGGGCGGGGGCTATGGCTACACCTTC. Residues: CASRFAGGGGYGYTF.

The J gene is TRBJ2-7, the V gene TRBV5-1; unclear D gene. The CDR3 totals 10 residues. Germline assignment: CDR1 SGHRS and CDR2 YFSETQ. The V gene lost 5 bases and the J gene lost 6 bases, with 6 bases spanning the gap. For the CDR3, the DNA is TGCGCCAGCAGTATCGGCGAGCAGTACTTC. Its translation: CASSIGEQYF.

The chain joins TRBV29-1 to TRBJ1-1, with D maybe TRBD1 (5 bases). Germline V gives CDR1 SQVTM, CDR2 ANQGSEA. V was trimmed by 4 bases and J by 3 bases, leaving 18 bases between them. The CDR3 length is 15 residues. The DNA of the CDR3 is TGCAGCGTTGTGGCGGGGGGACGTGGGGACACTGAAGCTTTCTTT. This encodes CSVVAGGRGDTEAFF. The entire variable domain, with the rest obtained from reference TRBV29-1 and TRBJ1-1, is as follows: SAVISQKPSRDICQRGTSLTIQCQVDSQVTMMFWYRQQPGQSLTLIATANQGSEATYESGFVIDKFPISRPNLTFSTLTVSNMSPEDSSIYLCSVVAGGRGDTEAFFGQGTRLTVV.

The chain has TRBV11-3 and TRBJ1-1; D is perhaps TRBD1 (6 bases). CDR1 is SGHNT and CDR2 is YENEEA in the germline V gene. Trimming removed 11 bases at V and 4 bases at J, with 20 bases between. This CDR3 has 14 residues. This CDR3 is CAPNRGREGTEAFF. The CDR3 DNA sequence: TGTGCCCCCAATAGGGGGAGGGAAGGCACTGAAGCTTTCTTT.

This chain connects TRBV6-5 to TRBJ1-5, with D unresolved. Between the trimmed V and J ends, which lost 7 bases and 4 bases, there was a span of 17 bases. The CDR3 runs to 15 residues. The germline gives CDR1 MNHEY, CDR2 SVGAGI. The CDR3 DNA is TGTGCCAGCAAATTGTATCTTTTGGGGAATCAGCCCCAGCATTTT. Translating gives CASKLYLLGNQPQHF.

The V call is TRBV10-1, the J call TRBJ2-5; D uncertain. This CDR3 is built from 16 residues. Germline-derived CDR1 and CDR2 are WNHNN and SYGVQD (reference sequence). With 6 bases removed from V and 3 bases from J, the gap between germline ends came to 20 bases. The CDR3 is CASSVRLVPSKETQYF. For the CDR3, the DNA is TGCGCCAGCAGCGTTAGATTAGTCCCATCAAAAGAGACCCAGTACTTC.

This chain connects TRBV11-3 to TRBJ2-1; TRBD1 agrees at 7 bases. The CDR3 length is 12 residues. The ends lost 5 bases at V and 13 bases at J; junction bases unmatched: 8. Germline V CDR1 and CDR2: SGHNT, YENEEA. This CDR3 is CASSHRQGEQFF. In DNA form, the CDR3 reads TGTGCCAGCAGCCATCGACAGGGAGAACAGTTCTTC.

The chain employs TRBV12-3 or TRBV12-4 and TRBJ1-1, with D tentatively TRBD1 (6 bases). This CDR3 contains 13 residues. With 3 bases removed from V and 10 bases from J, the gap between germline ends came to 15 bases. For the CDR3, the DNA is TGTGCCAGCAGTTTCGGGGGGACAAGAGGAGCTTTCTTT. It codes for CASSFGGTRGAFF.

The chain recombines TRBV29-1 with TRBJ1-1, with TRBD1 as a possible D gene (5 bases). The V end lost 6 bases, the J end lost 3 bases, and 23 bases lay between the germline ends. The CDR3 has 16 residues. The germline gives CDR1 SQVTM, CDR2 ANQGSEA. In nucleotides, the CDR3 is TGCAGCGTGGGGGGTTCGGCAGGGAATAGGGACACTGAAGCTTTCTTT. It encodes CSVGGSAGNRDTEAFF.

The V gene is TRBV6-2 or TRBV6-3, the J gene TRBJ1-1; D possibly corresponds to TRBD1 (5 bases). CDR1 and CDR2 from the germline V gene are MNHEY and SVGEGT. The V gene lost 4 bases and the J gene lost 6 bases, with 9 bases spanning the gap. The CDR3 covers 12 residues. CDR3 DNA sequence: TGTGCCAGCAGTTGGGACTACTCTGAAGCTTTCTTT. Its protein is CASSWDYSEAFF.

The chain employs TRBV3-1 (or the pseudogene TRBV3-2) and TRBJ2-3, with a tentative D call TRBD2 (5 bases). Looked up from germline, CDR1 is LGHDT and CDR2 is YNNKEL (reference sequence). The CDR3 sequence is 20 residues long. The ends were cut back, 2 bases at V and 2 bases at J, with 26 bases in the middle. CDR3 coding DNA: TGTGCCAGCAGCCAACGATATCGCTCCTTGGGTAGCGCCCTCACAGATACGCAGTATTTT. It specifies CASSQRYRSLGSALTDTQYF.

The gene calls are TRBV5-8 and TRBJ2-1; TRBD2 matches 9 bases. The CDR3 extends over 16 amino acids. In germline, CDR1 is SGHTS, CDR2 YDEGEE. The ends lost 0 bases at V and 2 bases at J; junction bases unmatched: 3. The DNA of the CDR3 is TGTGCCAGCAGCTTGGCTGGACTAGCGACCTACAATGAGCAGTTCTTC. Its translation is CASSLAGLATYNEQFF.

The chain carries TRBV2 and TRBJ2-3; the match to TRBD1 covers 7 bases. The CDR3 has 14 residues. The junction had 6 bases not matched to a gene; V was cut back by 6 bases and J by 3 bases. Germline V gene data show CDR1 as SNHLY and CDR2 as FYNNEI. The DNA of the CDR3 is TGTGCCAGCAGAGACAGGGCGCGTACAGATACGCAGTATTTT. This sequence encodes CASRDRARTDTQYF.

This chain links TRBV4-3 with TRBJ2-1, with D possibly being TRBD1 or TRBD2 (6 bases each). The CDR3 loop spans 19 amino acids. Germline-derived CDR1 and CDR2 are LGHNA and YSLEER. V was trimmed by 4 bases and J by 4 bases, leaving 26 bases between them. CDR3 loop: CASSPRVGEVIGTYNEQFF. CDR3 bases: TGCGCCAGCAGCCCCAGGGTAGGGGAGGTGATCGGGACATACAATGAGCAGTTCTTC.

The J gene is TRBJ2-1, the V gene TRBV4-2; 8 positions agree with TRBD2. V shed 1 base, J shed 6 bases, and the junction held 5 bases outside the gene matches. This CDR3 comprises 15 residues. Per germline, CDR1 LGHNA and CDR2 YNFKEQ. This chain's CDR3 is CASSQGAGATNEQFF. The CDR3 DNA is TGTGCCAGCAGCCAAGGAGCGGGGGCCACCAATGAGCAGTTCTTC.

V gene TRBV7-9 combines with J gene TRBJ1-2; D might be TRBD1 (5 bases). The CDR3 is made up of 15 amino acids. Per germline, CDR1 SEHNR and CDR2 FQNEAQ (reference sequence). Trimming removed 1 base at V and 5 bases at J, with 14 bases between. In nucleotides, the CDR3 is TGTGCCAGCAGCTTAGGCGACAGCCCTAGGTATGGCTACACCTTC. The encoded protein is CASSLGDSPRYGYTF. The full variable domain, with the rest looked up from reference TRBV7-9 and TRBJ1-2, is DTGVSQNPRHKITKRGQNVTFRCDPISEHNRLYWYRQTLGQGPEFLTYFQNEAQLEKSRLLSDRFSAERPKGSFSTLEIQRTEQGDSAMYLCASSLGDSPRYGYTFGSGTRLTVV.